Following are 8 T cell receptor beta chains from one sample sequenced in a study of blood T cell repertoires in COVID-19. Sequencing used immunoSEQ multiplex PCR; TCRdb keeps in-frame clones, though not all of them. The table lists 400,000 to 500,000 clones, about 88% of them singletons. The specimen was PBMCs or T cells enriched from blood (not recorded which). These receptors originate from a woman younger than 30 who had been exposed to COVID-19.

This CDR3 is CASSVGRDQPQHF. In DNA form, the CDR3 reads TGTGCCAGTAGTGTCGGCAGGGATCAGCCCCAGCATTTT. V is TRBV19 and J is TRBJ1-5; D is perhaps TRBD1 (5 bases). V lost 5 bases, J lost 5 bases, and 10 bases lay in between. The CDR3 extends over 13 amino acids. Germline lookup yields CDR1 LNHDA and CDR2 SQIVND (reference sequence).

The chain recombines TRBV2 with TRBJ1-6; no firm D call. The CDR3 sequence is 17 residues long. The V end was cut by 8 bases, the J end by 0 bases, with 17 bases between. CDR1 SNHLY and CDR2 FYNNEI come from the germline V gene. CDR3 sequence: CASHPRAVSSYNSPLHF. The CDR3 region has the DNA TGTGCCAGCCACCCGAGAGCGGTTAGCTCCTATAATTCACCCCTCCACTTT.

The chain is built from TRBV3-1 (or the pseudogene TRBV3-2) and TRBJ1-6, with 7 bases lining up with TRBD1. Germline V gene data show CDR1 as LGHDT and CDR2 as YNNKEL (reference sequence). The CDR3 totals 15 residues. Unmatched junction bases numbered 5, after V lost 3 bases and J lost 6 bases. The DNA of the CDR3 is TGTGCCAGCAGCCATACAGGGGTGTCTAATTCACCCCTCCACTTT. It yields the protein CASSHTGVSNSPLHF.

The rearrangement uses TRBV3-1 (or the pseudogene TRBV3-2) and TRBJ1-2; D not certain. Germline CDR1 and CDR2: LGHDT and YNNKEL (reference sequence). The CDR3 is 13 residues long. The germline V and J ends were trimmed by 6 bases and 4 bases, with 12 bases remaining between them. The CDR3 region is CASSPGPSYGYTF. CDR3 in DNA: TGTGCCAGCAGTCCCGGTCCCTCCTATGGCTACACCTTC.

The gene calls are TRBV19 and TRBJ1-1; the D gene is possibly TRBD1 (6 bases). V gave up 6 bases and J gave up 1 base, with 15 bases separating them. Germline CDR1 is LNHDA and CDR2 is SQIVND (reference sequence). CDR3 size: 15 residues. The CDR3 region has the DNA TGTGCCAGTAGCCCAAAATTGACAGGGAACACTGAAGCTTTCTTT. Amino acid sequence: CASSPKLTGNTEAFF.

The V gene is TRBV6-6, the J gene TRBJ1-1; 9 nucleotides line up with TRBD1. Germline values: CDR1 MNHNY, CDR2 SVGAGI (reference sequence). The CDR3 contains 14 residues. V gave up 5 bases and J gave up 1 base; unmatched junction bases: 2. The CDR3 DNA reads TGTGCCAGCAGTGGACAGGGGCGGAACACTGAAGCTTTCTTT. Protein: CASSGQGRNTEAFF.

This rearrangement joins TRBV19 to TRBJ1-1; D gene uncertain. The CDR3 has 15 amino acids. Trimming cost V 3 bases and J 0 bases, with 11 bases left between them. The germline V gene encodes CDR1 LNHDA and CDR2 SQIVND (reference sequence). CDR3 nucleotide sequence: TGTGCCAGTAGTATTCACTTGGTCTTGAACACTGAAGCTTTCTTT. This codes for CASSIHLVLNTEAFF.

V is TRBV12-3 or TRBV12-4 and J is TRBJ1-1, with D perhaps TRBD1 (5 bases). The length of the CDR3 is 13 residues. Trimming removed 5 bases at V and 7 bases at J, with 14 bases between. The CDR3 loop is CASSRSPQGEAFF. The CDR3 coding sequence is TGTGCCAGCAGTCGATCCCCCCAGGGTGAAGCTTTCTTT.